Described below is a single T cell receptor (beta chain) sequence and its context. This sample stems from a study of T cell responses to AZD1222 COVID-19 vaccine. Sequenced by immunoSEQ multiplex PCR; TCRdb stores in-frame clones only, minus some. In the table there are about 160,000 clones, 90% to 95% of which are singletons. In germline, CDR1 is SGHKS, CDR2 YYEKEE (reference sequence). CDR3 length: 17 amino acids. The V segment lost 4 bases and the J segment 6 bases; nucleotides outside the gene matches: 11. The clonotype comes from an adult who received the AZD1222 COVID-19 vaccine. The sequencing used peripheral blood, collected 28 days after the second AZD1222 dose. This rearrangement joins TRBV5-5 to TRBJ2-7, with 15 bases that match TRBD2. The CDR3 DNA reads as TGTGCCAGCAGCGAGGCGGGACTAGCGGGAGGACATAGCGAGCAGTACTTC. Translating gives CASSEAGLAGGHSEQYF.